This T cell receptor beta chain was captured in a study of patients and donors after allogeneic stem cell transplantation. TCRdb re-analysed the RT-PCR reads in MiXCR, keeping a single row per CDR3 protein. The data contain fewer than 500,000 distinct CDR3 sequences, around 15% of them singletons. Trimming took 3 bases from V and 7 from J, leaving 16 bases between them. Per the germline V gene, CDR1 is SEHNR and CDR2 is FQNEAQ (reference sequence). This CDR3 is 15 amino acids long. The receptor was isolated from a human donor who was either an allogeneic HSCT recipient or a stem cell or donor lymphocyte infusion donor (not recorded which). It is not recorded whose cells these are; they may come from a transplant donor. The chain has TRBV7-9 and TRBJ1-5, with D maybe TRBD1 (5 bases). Sequencing used blood, either unsorted or a sorted T cell fraction (not recorded which). CDR3 bases: TGTGCCAGCAGCTTCCCCAGGGCGTTTATACAGCCCCAGCATTTT. Residues: CASSFPRAFIQPQHF.